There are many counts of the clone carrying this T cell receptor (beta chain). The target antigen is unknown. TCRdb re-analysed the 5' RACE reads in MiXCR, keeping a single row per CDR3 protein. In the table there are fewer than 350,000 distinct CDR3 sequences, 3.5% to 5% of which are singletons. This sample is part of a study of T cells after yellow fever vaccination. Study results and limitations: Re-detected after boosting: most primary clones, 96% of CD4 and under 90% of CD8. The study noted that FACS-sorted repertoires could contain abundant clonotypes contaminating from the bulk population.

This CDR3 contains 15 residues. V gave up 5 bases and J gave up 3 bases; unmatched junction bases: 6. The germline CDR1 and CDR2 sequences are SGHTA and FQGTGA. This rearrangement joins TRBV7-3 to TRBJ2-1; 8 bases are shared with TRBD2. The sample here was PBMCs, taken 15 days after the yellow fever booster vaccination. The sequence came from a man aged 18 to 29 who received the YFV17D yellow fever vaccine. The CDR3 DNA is TGTGCCAGCAGCCCAGCGGGAGCGGGCTACAATGAGCAGTTCTTC. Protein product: CASSPAGAGYNEQFF.